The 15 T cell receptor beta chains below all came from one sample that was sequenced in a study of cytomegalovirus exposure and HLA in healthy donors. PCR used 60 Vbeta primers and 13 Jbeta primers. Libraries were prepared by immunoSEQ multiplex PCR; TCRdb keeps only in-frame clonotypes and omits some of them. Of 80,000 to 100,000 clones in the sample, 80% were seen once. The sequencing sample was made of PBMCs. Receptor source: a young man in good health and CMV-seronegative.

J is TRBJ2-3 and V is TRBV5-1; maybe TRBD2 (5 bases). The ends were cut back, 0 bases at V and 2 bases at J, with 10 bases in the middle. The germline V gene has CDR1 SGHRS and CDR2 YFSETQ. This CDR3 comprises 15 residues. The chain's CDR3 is CASSLGAGVTDTQYF. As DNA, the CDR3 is TGCGCCAGCAGCTTGGGCGCCGGGGTCACAGATACGCAGTATTTT.

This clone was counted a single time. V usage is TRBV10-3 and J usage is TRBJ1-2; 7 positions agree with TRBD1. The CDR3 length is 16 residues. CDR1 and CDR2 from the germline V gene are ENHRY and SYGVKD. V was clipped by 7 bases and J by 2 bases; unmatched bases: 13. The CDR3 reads CAITEGQQRLNYGYTF. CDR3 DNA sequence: TGTGCCATCACCGAGGGACAGCAAAGGCTCAACTATGGCTACACCTTC.

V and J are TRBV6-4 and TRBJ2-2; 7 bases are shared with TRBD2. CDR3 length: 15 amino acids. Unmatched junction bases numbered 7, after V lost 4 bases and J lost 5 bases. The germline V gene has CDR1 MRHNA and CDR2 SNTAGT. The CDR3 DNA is TGTGCCAGCAGTGGAGGGGAGGGCGGAACCGGGGAGCTGTTTTTT. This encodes CASSGGEGGTGELFF.

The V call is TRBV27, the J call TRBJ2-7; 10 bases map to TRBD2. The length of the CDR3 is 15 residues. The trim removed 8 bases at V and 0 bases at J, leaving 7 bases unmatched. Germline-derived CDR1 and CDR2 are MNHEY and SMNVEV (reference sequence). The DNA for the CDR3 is TGTGCCAGCCCAATAGCGGGAGGCCGCTCCTACGAGCAGTACTTC. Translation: CASPIAGGRSYEQYF.

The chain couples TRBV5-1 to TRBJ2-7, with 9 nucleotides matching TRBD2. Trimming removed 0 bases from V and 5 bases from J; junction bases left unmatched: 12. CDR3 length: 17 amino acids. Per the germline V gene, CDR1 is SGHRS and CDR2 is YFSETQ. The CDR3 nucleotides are TGCGCCAGCAGCTTGGGCCTCTCTAGCGGGATCCCCCACGAGCAGTACTTC. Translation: CASSLGLSSGIPHEQYF.

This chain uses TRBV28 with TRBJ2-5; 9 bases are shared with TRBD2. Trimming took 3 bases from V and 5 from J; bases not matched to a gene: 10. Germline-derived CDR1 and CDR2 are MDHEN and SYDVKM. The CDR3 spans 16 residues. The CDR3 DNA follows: TGTGCCAGCAGTTTGACCCTAGCGGGGAAGGTCGAGACCCAGTACTTC. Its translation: CASSLTLAGKVETQYF.

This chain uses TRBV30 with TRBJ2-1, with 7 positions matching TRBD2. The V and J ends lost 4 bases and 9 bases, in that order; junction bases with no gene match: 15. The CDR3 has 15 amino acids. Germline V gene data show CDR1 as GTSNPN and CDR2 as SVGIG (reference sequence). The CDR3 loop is CAWNRGLVTFPEQFF. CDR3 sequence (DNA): TGTGCCTGGAACCGCGGACTAGTCACTTTTCCTGAGCAGTTCTTC.

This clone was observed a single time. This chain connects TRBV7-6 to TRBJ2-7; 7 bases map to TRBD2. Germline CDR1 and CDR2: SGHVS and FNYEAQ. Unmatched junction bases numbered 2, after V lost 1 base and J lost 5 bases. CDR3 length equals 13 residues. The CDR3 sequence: CASSLGEGNEQYF. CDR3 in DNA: TGTGCCAGCAGCTTAGGGGAGGGGAACGAGCAGTACTTC.

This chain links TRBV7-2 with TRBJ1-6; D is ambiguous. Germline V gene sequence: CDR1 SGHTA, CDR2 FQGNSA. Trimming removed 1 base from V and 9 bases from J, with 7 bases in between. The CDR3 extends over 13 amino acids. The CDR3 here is CASSLGIASPLHF. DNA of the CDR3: TGTGCCAGCAGCTTAGGGATAGCTTCACCCCTCCACTTT.

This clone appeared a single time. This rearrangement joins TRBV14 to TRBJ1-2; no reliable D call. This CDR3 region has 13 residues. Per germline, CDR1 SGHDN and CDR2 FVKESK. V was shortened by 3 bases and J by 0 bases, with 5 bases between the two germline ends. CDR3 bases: TGTGCCAGCAGCCAGAGGGCTAACTATGGCTACACCTTC. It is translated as CASSQRANYGYTF. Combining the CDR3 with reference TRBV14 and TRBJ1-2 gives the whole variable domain EAGVTQFPSHSVIEKGQTVTLRCDPISGHDNLYWYRRVMGKEIKFLLHFVKESKQDESGMPNNRFLAERTGGTYSTLKVQPAELEDSGVYFCASSQRANYGYTFGSGTRLTVV.

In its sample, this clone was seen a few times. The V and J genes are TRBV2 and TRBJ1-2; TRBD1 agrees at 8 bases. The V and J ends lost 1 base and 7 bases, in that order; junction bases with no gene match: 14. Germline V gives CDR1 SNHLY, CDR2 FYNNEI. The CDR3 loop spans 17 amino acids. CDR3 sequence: CASSEGGAGGALFGYTF. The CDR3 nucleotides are TGTGCCAGCAGTGAAGGGGGGGCAGGGGGCGCATTGTTTGGCTACACCTTC.

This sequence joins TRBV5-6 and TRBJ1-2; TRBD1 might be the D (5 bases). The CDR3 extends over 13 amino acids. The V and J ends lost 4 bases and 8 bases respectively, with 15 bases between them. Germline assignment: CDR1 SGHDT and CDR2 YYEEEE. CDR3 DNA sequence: TGTGCCAGCAGCGTGGGGACTTCGGCAGGCTACACCTTC. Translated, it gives CASSVGTSAGYTF.

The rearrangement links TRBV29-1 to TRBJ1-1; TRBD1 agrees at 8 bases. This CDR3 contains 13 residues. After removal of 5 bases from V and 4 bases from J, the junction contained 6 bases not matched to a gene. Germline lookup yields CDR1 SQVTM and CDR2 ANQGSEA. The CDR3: CSVSDRGGTEAFF. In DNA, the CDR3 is TGCAGCGTTTCCGACAGGGGTGGCACTGAAGCTTTCTTT.

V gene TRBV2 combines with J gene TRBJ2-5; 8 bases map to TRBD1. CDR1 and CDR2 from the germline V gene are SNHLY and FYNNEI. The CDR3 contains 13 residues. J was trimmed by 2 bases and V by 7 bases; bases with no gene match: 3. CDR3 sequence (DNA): TGTGCCAGCAAACAGGGGGTACAAGAGACCCAGTACTTC. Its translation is CASKQGVQETQYF.

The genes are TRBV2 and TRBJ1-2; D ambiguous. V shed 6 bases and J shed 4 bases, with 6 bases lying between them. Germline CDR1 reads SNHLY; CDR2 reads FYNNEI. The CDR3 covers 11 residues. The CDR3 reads CASRESYGYTF. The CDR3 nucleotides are TGTGCCAGCAGGGAGTCCTATGGCTACACCTTC.